The clone carrying this T cell receptor beta chain occurred a few times. What it recognizes is unknown. The record originates from a study of molecular identifiers for immune sequencing clone quantification. Regarding the study as a whole: Sharing of a barcode by identical TCR molecules could cause highly expanded clone sizes to be underestimated. Reportedly, one cell's Jurkat TCR RNA was detected within 1,100,000 naive CD8 cells.

Bulk TCR library preparation followed previously described methods with listed TCR primers. TCRdb re-derived calls from the PCR reads in MiXCR, one entry per CDR3 protein. The sample carries 88,000 or so distinct CDR3 sequences, around 20% recorded once. Naive CD8 T cells underwent sorting with the CD8+CD4-CCR7+CD45RA+ definition. The clonotype comes from a human donor in good health. Some libraries in this study had Jurkat cell RNA spiked in. Sequenced: naive CD8+ T cells from blood, with Jurkat cell RNA spiked in. As for subset: FACS-sorted CD8+CD4-CCR7+CD45RA+ naive T cells.

The CDR3 DNA reads as TGTGCCAGCAGCGTAGGGACTAGCGTCACAGATACGCAGTATTTT. Protein: CASSVGTSVTDTQYF. The rearrangement uses TRBV9 and TRBJ2-3, with TRBD2 matching 9 bases. After removal of 0 bases from V and 2 bases from J, the junction contained 1 base not matched to a gene. The germline V gene encodes CDR1 SGDLS and CDR2 YYNGEE. This CDR3 is 15 amino acids long.